This record covers a single TCR beta chain. Its antigen is currently unknown. The entry originates in a study of OX40 agonist ivuxolimab in advanced cancers. Study as a whole: Six ivuxolimab dose levels, 0.01 to 10 mg/kg, were given intravenously every 2 weeks.

Some clones are missing from TCRdb's copy, which holds only in-frame ones; the method was immunoSEQ multiplex PCR. The data contain tens of thousands of clones, around 80% of them seen just once; the ten biggest clones take up around 1.5%. This CDR3 is built from 13 residues. CDR1 and CDR2 (germline): SGHNT, YYREEE (reference sequence). Between the trimmed V and J ends, which lost 1 base and 1 base, there was a span of 5 bases. Notes on the study in general: Among the nonresponders, some also had low normalized T-cell clonal expansion. Expanded clones were, on average, more numerous in CD8+ T cells than in CD4+. Researchers did not determine the expanded peripheral T cells' antigen specificity.

Sequencing used CD4+ or CD8+ T cells sorted from blood, obtained in a trial of the OX40 agonist ivuxolimab. V is TRBV5-4 and J is TRBJ2-5; D remains ambiguous. This clonotype was sampled from an adult with an advanced solid tumor such as melanoma, head and neck, liver or kidney cancer. In DNA, the CDR3 is TGTGCCAGCAGCTTGTGGACCCAAGAGACCCAGTACTTC. Translating gives CASSLWTQETQYF.